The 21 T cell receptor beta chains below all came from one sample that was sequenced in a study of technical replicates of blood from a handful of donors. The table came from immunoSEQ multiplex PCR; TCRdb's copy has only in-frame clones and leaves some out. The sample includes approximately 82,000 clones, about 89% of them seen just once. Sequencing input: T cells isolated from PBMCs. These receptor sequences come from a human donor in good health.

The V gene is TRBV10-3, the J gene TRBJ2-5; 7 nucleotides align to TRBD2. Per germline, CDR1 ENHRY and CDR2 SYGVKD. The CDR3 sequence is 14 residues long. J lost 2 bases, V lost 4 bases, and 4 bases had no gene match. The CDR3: CAISAAGVQETQYF. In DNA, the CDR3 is TGTGCCATCAGTGCCGCGGGGGTTCAAGAGACCCAGTACTTC.

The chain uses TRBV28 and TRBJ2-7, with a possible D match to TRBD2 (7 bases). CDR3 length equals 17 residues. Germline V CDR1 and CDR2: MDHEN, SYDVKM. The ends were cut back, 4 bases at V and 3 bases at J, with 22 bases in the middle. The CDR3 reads CASSSPFRGEGLYEQYF. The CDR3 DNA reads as TGTGCCAGCAGTTCCCCCTTTAGGGGGGAGGGCCTCTACGAGCAGTACTTC.

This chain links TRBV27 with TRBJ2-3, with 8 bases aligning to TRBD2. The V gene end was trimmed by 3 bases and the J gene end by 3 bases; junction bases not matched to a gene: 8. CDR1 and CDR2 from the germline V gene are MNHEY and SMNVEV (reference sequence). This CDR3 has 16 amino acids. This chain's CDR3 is CASSFGSGSGTDTQYF. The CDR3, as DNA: TGTGCCAGCAGTTTCGGGAGCGGGAGCGGGACAGATACGCAGTATTTT.

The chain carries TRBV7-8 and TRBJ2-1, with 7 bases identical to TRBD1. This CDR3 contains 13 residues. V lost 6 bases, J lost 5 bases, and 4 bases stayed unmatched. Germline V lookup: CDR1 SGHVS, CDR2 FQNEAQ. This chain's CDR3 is CASSITGDNEQFF. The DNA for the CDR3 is TGTGCCAGCAGTATAACAGGGGACAATGAGCAGTTCTTC.

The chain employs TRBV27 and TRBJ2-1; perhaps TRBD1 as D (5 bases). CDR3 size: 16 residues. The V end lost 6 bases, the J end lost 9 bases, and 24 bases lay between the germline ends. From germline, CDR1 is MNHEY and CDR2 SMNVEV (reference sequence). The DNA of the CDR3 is TGTGCCAGCAGATACGCAGGGTACCCCACCAAGGGTGAGCAGTTCTTC. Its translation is CASRYAGYPTKGEQFF.

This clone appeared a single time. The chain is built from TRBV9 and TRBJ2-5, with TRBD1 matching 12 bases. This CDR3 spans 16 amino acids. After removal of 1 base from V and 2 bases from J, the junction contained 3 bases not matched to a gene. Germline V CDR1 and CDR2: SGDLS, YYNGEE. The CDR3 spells CASSVRDRGQQETQYF. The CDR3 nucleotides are TGTGCCAGCAGCGTACGGGACAGGGGGCAGCAAGAGACCCAGTACTTC.

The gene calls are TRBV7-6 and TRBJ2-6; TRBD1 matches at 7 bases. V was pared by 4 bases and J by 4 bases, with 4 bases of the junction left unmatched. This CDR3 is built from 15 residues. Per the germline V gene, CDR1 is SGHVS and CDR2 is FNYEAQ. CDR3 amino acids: CASSSTGSGANVLTF. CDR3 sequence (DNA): TGTGCCAGCAGCTCGACAGGGTCAGGGGCCAACGTCCTGACTTTC.

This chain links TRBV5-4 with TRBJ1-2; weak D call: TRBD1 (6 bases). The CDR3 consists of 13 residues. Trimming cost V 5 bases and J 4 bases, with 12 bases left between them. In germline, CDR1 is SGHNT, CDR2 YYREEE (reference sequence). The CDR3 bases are TGTGCCAGCAGTCTGGACAGTCCCTATGGCTACACCTTC. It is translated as CASSLDSPYGYTF. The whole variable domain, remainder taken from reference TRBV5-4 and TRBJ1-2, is ETGVTQSPTHLIKTRGQQVTLRCSSQSGHNTVSWYQQALGQGPQFIFQYYREEENGRGNFPPRFSGLQFPNYSSELNVNALELDDSALYLCASSLDSPYGYTFGSGTRLTVV.

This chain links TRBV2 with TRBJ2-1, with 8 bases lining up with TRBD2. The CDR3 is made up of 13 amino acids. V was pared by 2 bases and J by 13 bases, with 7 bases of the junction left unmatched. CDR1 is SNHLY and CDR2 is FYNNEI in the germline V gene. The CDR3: CASSEREGHSQFF. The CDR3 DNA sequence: TGTGCCAGCAGTGAACGGGAGGGACACTCCCAGTTCTTC.

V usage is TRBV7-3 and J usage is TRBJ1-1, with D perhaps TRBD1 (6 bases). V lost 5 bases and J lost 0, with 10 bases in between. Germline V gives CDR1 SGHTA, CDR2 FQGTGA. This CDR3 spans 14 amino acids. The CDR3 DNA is TGTGCCAGCAGCGTTTCAGGGGTGAACACTGAAGCTTTCTTT. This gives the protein CASSVSGVNTEAFF.

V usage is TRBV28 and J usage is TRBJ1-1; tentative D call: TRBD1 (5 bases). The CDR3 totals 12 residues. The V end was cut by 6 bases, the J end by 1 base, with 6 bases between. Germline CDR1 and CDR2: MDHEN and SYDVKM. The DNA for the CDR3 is TGTGCCAGCAGGACAGCGAACACTGAAGCTTTCTTT. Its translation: CASRTANTEAFF.

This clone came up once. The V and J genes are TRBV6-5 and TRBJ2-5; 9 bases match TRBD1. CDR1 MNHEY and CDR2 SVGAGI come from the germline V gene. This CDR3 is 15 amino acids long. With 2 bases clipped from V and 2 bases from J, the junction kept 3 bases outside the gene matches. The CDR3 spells CASSYIDRGQETQYF. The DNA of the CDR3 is TGTGCCAGCAGTTACATCGACAGGGGGCAAGAGACCCAGTACTTC.

The CDR3 loop is CASSLIKRGASEGTQYF. Written as DNA, the CDR3 is TGTGCCAGCAGCTTAATTAAGCGGGGGGCGTCAGAGGGGACCCAGTACTTC. The chain joins TRBV13 to TRBJ2-5; 9 bases are a match to TRBD2. The ends lost 2 bases at V and 7 bases at J; junction bases unmatched: 14. Germline lookup yields CDR1 PRHDT and CDR2 FYEKMQ (reference sequence). The CDR3 has 17 amino acids.

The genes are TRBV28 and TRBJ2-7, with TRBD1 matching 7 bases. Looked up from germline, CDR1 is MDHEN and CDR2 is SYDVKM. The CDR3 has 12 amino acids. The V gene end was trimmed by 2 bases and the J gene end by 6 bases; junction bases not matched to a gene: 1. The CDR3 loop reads CASSLRDSEQYF. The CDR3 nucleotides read TGTGCCAGCAGTTTACGGGACAGCGAGCAGTACTTC.

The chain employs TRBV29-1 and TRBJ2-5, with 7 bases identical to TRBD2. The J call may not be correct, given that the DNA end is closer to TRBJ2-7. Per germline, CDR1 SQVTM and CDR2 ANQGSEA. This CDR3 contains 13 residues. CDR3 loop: CSVYTSVSYEQYF. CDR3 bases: TGCAGCGTTTATACTAGCGTCTCCTACGAGCAGTACTTC.

Here the CDR3 DNA reads TGCAGCGGCAAACAGAACACTGAAGCTTTCTTT. Translation: CSGKQNTEAFF. J is TRBJ1-1 and V is TRBV29-1; D gene uncertain. Germline V lookup: CDR1 SQVTM, CDR2 ANQGSEA. The CDR3 has 11 amino acids. Trimming removed 7 bases at V and 1 base at J, with 7 bases between.

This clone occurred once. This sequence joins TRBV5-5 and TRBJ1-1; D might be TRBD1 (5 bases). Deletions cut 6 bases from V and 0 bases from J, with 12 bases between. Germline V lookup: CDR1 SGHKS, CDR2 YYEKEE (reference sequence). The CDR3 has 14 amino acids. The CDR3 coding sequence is TGTGCCAGCAAGACAGCTACGTTGAACACTGAAGCTTTCTTT. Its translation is CASKTATLNTEAFF.

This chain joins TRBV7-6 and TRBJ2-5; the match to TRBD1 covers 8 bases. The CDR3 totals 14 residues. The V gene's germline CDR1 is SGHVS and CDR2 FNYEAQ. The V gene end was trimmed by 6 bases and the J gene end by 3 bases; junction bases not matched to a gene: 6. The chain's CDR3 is CASSRQGLKETQYF. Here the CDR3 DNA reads TGTGCCAGCAGTAGACAGGGGTTGAAAGAGACCCAGTACTTC.

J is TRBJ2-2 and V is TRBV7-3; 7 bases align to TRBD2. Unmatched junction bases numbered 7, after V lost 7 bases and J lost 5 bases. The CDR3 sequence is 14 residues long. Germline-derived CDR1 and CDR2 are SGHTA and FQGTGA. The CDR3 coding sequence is TGTGCCAGCAACTCTGGGGGGGGTACCGGGGAGCTGTTTTTT. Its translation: CASNSGGGTGELFF.

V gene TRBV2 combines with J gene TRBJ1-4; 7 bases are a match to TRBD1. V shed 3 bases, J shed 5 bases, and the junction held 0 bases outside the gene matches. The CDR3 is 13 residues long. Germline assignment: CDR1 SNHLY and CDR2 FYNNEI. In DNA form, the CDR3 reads TGTGCCAGCAGTGACAGGGGGAATGAAAAACTGTTTTTT. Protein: CASSDRGNEKLFF.

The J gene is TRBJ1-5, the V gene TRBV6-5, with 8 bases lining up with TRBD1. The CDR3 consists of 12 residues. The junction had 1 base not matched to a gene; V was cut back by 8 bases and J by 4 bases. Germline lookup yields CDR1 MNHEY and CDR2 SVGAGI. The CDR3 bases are TGTGCCAGCGGGACAGGTAATCAGCCCCAGCATTTT. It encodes CASGTGNQPQHF.